This T cell receptor (beta chain) was found in a study of cytomegalovirus exposure and HLA in healthy donors. Across the whole study: Around 80 million unique TCRs from HLA-typed donors were held in an early data release. Genotyping of roughly 400 donors showed that 80% to 85% belonged to the Caucasian-associated ancestry cluster.

CDR1 is SGHDT and CDR2 is YYEEEE in the germline V gene. This CDR3 is built from 15 residues. The V and J ends lost 4 bases and 5 bases respectively, with 18 bases between them. The study ran its PCR with 60 Vbeta and 13 Jbeta primers. Measured with immunoSEQ multiplex PCR; TCRdb has only the in-frame clones, and not every one. The table shows under 200,000 clones, with around 80% occurring only once. A remark on this clone: Its antigen is currently unknown.

Study-wide results and limits: As a later analysis showed, a missense DCLRE1C variant was linked to trimming of TCR beta V- and J-genes. Analyses of presence and absence presupposed an approximately uniform sequencing depth across donors.

The genes are TRBV5-6 and TRBJ1-1, with a tentative D call TRBD1 (6 bases). The receptor was isolated from a male donor in good health and CMV-seropositive. The sample was PBMCs. CDR3 sequence (DNA): TGTGCCAGCAGCACGGGGGGAGGGGGTCGAACTGAAGCTTTCTTT. It is translated as CASSTGGGGRTEAFF.